The 22 T cell receptor beta chains reported below all come from one sample, sequenced in a study of blood T cell repertoires in COVID-19. The protocol was immunoSEQ multiplex PCR, while the TCRdb copy is restricted to in-frame clones and leaves out a portion. In the table there are some 160,000 clones, about 80% of which are singletons. What was sequenced was peripheral blood. The receptors shown here come from a human donor in a cohort sampled during active COVID-19.

This clone was detected a few times. V usage is TRBV11-2 and J usage is TRBJ1-1; 7 bases align to TRBD1. Germline V gives CDR1 SGHAT, CDR2 FQNNGV. The CDR3 extends over 14 amino acids. V was clipped by 7 bases and J by 4 bases; unmatched bases: 9. The chain's CDR3 is CASNQGGIGTEAFF. CDR3 bases: TGTGCCAGCAACCAGGGGGGAATCGGCACTGAAGCTTTCTTT.

This clone was recorded a few times. The CDR3 loop is CASSVRTENTGELFF. In DNA, the CDR3 is TGTGCCAGCAGCGTAAGGACAGAAAACACCGGGGAGCTGTTTTTT. The rearrangement uses TRBV9 and TRBJ2-2; the D gene is possibly TRBD1 (6 bases). The CDR3 has 15 amino acids. Looked up from germline, CDR1 is SGDLS and CDR2 is YYNGEE. V was trimmed by 1 base and J by 2 bases, leaving 9 bases between them. The full variable domain, with the rest looked up from reference TRBV9 and TRBJ2-2, is DSGVTQTPKHLITATGQRVTLRCSPRSGDLSVYWYQQSLDQGLQFLIQYYNGEERAKGNILERFSAQQFPDLHSELNLSSLELGDSALYFCASSVRTENTGELFFGEGSRLTVL.

J is TRBJ2-3 and V is TRBV7-9; 8 positions match TRBD1. From germline, CDR1 is SEHNR and CDR2 FQNEAQ (reference sequence). Trimming at V came to 5 bases and at J to 8 bases, leaving 12 bases not matched to a gene. This CDR3 spans 15 amino acids. This CDR3 is CASSPQTGAQGTQYF. The CDR3 region has the DNA TGTGCCAGCAGCCCGCAGACAGGGGCGCAGGGTACGCAGTATTTT.

This rearrangement joins TRBV7-9 to TRBJ2-5; 8 positions agree with TRBD2. With V trimmed by 5 bases and J by 5 bases, 7 bases remained unmatched. This CDR3 region has 14 residues. Germline V gives CDR1 SEHNR, CDR2 FQNEAQ (reference sequence). The CDR3 here is CASSVRTSYETQYF. As DNA, the CDR3 is TGTGCCAGCAGCGTAAGGACTAGCTATGAGACCCAGTACTTC.

V is TRBV29-1 and J is TRBJ1-4; tentatively, D is TRBD1 (5 bases). Trimming cost V 6 bases and J 4 bases, with 12 bases left between them. The germline V gene has CDR1 SQVTM and CDR2 ANQGSEA. CDR3 length: 13 amino acids. The CDR3, as DNA: TGCAGCGTCGCAGGGCTCATTAATGAAAAACTGTTTTTT. Residues: CSVAGLINEKLFF. The whole variable domain, filled in from reference TRBV29-1 and TRBJ1-4, reads SAVISQKPSRDICQRGTSLTIQCQVDSQVTMMFWYRQQPGQSLTLIATANQGSEATYESGFVIDKFPISRPNLTFSTLTVSNMSPEDSSIYLCSVAGLINEKLFFGSGTQLSVL.

This chain connects TRBV12-3 or TRBV12-4 to TRBJ2-7; TRBD2 might be the D (5 bases). There are 13 residues in the CDR3. Deletions cut 6 bases from V and 5 bases from J, with 14 bases between. CDR3 coding DNA: TGTGCCAGCAGCCTGGGCGCGACTAACGAGCAGTACTTC. It is translated as CASSLGATNEQYF.

The gene calls are TRBV11-2 and TRBJ2-7, with 7 nucleotides matching TRBD1. V gave up 3 bases and J gave up 4 bases; unmatched junction bases: 9. Germline V gives CDR1 SGHAT, CDR2 FQNNGV. The CDR3 has 15 amino acids. CDR3 DNA sequence: TGTGCCAGCAGCTTCTCCGACAGGGCGTTATACGAGCAGTACTTC. Residues: CASSFSDRALYEQYF.

CDR3 loop: CASSSSRYYGYTF. The CDR3 nucleotides are TGTGCCAGCAGTTCAAGTAGATACTATGGCTACACCTTC. This sequence joins TRBV11-2 and TRBJ1-2, with D unclear. CDR1 and CDR2 (germline): SGHAT, FQNNGV. Trimming left V 6 bases short and J 3 bases short, with 11 bases between. The CDR3 is made up of 13 amino acids.

The V call is TRBV3-1 (or the pseudogene TRBV3-2), the J call TRBJ2-1; 12 bases agree with TRBD2. J gave up 6 bases and V 4 bases, and 7 bases lay outside the gene matches. CDR3 length: 16 residues. Germline CDR1 is LGHDT and CDR2 is YNNKEL (reference sequence). CDR3 sequence reads: CASSRPGLAGPNEQFF. CDR3 DNA: TGTGCCAGCAGCCGCCCGGGACTAGCGGGCCCCAATGAGCAGTTCTTC.

The rearrangement uses TRBV29-1 and TRBJ1-1; TRBD1 matches 11 bases. The CDR3 contains 16 residues. J was trimmed by 0 bases and V by 6 bases; bases with no gene match: 9. Germline assignment: CDR1 SQVTM and CDR2 ANQGSEA. CDR3 protein: CSVLPWTGGLNTEAFF. The DNA for the CDR3 is TGCAGCGTACTCCCCTGGACAGGGGGCTTGAACACTGAAGCTTTCTTT.

This chain joins TRBV15 and TRBJ2-3, with a possible D match to TRBD1 (5 bases). This CDR3 region has 13 residues. V lost 3 bases and J lost 8, with 12 bases in between. CDR1 is LNHNV, CDR2 YYDKDF, per germline (reference sequence). The CDR3 DNA follows: TGTGCCACCAGCAGTCAGGGTTTGAGTACGCAGTATTTT. Translation gives CATSSQGLSTQYF.

This clone appeared a single time. The gene calls are TRBV19 and TRBJ2-7; 8 positions match TRBD2. The CDR3 is 14 amino acids. In germline, CDR1 is LNHDA, CDR2 SQIVND (reference sequence). J lost 7 bases, V lost 4 bases, and 9 bases had no gene match. The DNA for the CDR3 is TGTGCCAGTAGTAGTGAGAGACTAGCGCCTGAGCAGTACTTC. This codes for CASSSERLAPEQYF.

CDR3 protein: CASSQDLRTRGQETQYF. CDR3 DNA: TGTGCCAGCAGCCAAGATCTCAGGACTAGGGGCCAAGAGACCCAGTACTTC. This chain connects TRBV3-1 (or the pseudogene TRBV3-2) to TRBJ2-5; 7 bases match TRBD2. Germline CDR1 LGHDT, CDR2 YNNKEL (reference sequence). V gave up 0 bases and J gave up 1 base; unmatched junction bases: 8. The CDR3 runs 17 residues.

The CDR3 DNA sequence: TGTGCCAGCAGTCAGGGACTAGCGGGGGGCTCTGAGCAGTTCTTC. Translation gives CASSQGLAGGSEQFF. The chain has TRBV6-4 and TRBJ2-1, with 15 bases aligning to TRBD2. V gave up 5 bases and J gave up 9 bases; unmatched junction bases: 5. The CDR3 runs to 15 residues. Germline lookup yields CDR1 MRHNA and CDR2 SNTAGT.

This sequence joins TRBV7-6 and TRBJ1-1; D unclear. The CDR3 runs to 11 residues. V gave up 4 bases and J gave up 11 bases, with 11 bases separating them. CDR1 is SGHVS, CDR2 FNYEAQ, per germline. This CDR3 is CASSSSVRAFF. CDR3 bases: TGTGCCAGCAGCTCTTCGGTGAGGGCTTTCTTT.

This chain links TRBV5-4 with TRBJ2-5, with 13 bases lining up with TRBD2. V gave up 0 bases and J gave up 2 bases; unmatched junction bases: 1. The CDR3 runs 16 residues. Germline V gives CDR1 SGHNT, CDR2 YYREEE (reference sequence). CDR3 loop: CASSLGGLAGQETQYF. Written as DNA, the CDR3 is TGTGCCAGCAGCTTGGGGGGACTAGCGGGACAAGAGACCCAGTACTTC.

V gene TRBV5-5 combines with J gene TRBJ1-1; D remains ambiguous. The length of the CDR3 is 13 residues. Germline V gives CDR1 SGHKS, CDR2 YYEKEE (reference sequence). Deletions cut 5 bases from V and 1 base from J, with 9 bases between. The DNA of the CDR3 is TGTGCCAGCAGGAGGGCCTCGAACACTGAAGCTTTCTTT. This encodes CASRRASNTEAFF.

The V call is TRBV18, the J call TRBJ2-7; 9 bases align to TRBD1. This CDR3 comprises 15 residues. V dropped 1 base and J dropped 2; count of bases not matched to a gene: 3. Germline assignment: CDR1 KGHSH and CDR2 LQKENI. The CDR3 spells CASSPQTGGAYEQYF. CDR3 in DNA: TGTGCCAGCTCACCACAGACAGGGGGGGCCTACGAGCAGTACTTC.

This chain links TRBV7-2 with TRBJ1-1; no firm D call. Trimming removed 2 bases at V and 1 base at J, with 11 bases between. The CDR3 is 15 residues long. Germline V gives CDR1 SGHTA, CDR2 FQGNSA. CDR3 amino acids: CASSLNPGGNTEAFF. The DNA of the CDR3 is TGTGCCAGCAGCTTAAATCCGGGTGGGAACACTGAAGCTTTCTTT.

The rearrangement joins TRBV9 to TRBJ2-7; D is uncertain. V was pared by 1 base and J by 4 bases, with 18 bases between. This CDR3 has 16 amino acids. Germline-derived CDR1 and CDR2 are SGDLS and YYNGEE. The CDR3 DNA sequence: TGTGCCAGCAGCGTAAGTGGAGAGGTTCGAGTATACGAGCAGTACTTC. It specifies CASSVSGEVRVYEQYF.

Concerning this clone itself: Different DNA sequences within this sample yield the same CDR3. The chain recombines TRBV9 with TRBJ1-1; D is unclear. This CDR3 region has 15 residues. The V end lost 0 bases, the J end lost 4 bases, and 13 bases lay between the germline ends. CDR1 and CDR2 (germline): SGDLS, YYNGEE. The CDR3 here is CASSVGTGPGTEAFF. The CDR3 DNA reads as TGTGCCAGCAGCGTAGGAACGGGTCCGGGCACTGAAGCTTTCTTT.

The chain couples TRBV6-4 to TRBJ2-5, with D possibly TRBD2 on 6 matching bases. The germline V gene encodes CDR1 MRHNA and CDR2 SNTAGT. The V end was cut by 7 bases, the J end by 5 bases, with 23 bases between. This CDR3 has 16 residues. The DNA of the CDR3 is TGTGCCAGCAATCGCGCTCTGCCAGGGAGGAAGGAGACCCAGTACTTC. It yields the protein CASNRALPGRKETQYF.